One sample yielded the 5 T cell receptor beta chains listed below, sequenced in a study of control samples from healthy donors and cancer patients. Sequencing used immunoSEQ multiplex PCR; TCRdb keeps in-frame clones, though not all of them. In the table there are about 130,000 clones, over 80% of which are singletons. Sequencing was done on a sample of PBMCs. Source of these receptors: a man of 80 years or more with head and neck cancer.

The chain has TRBV7-8 and TRBJ1-3; 7 nucleotides line up with TRBD1. V was clipped by 3 bases and J by 0 bases; unmatched bases: 5. CDR1 SGHVS and CDR2 FQNEAQ come from the germline V gene. The CDR3 runs 16 residues. The CDR3 nucleotides are TGTGCCAGCAGCTTCTCCGGGACAGCCTCTGGAAACACCATATATTTT. Translation gives CASSFSGTASGNTIYF.

V gene TRBV25-1 combines with J gene TRBJ2-7; D is possibly TRBD2 (5 bases). Germline V gene lookup returns CDR1 MGHDK and CDR2 SYGVNS. Trimming removed 6 bases at V and 4 bases at J, with 13 bases between. This CDR3 spans 13 amino acids. CDR3 in amino acids: CASSRGREYEQYF. The CDR3 DNA is TGTGCCAGCAGCCGAGGTAGGGAGTACGAGCAGTACTTC.

Only a few counts were recorded for this clone. CDR3 DNA sequence: TGTGCCAGCAGCCCTAGGACTGCGACCTACGAGCAGTACTTC. It encodes CASSPRTATYEQYF. This chain links TRBV5-4 with TRBJ2-7; D may be TRBD2 (5 bases). This CDR3 contains 14 residues. Germline loops: CDR1 SGHNT, CDR2 YYREEE (reference sequence). V was cut by 4 bases and J by 2 bases, with 13 bases left in between.

The genes are TRBV2 and TRBJ2-3, with D perhaps matching TRBD2 (5 bases). Germline assignment: CDR1 SNHLY and CDR2 FYNNEI. The CDR3 sequence is 12 residues long. Deletions cut 11 bases from V and 2 bases from J, with 11 bases between. The CDR3 region is CASRGPTDTQYF. In nucleotides, the CDR3 is TGTGCCTCCCGCGGGCCCACAGATACGCAGTATTTT.

The chain couples TRBV7-4 to TRBJ2-1; 8 positions agree with TRBD1. Germline values: CDR1 SGHVT, CDR2 SQSDAQ. Trimming removed 5 bases from V and 1 base from J; junction bases left unmatched: 10. This CDR3 region has 17 residues. The CDR3 nucleotides are TGTGCCAGCAGCCCTCCTCCAGGGGGCGATTCCTACAATGAGCAGTTCTTC. It translates to CASSPPPGGDSYNEQFF. Combining the CDR3 with reference TRBV7-4 and TRBJ2-1 gives the whole variable domain GAGVSQSPRYKVAKRGRDVALRCDSISGHVTLYWYRQTLGQGSEVLTYSQSDAQRDKSGRPSGRFSAERPERSVSTLKIQRTEQGDSAVYLCASSPPPGGDSYNEQFFGPGTRLTVL.